The clone carrying this T cell receptor beta chain rates as medium-sized. The antigen remains unidentified. The data originate from a study of T cell repertoires in aging, cancer and after chemotherapy. Study-level findings and limits: Untreated cancer patients had significantly lower blood TCR diversity than age-matched healthy donors.

Peripheral blood genomic DNA, not sorted cells or RNA, was the template. Rearranged V-D-J TRB sequences were amplified with a mixed TRB-A/B primer pool. TCRdb redid the calling of the multiplex PCR reads with MiXCR, one entry per CDR3 protein. The sample has around 9,700 distinct CDR3 sequences; around 35% are singletons. CDR3 length: 15 amino acids. Trimming at V came to 2 bases and at J to 0 bases, leaving 5 bases not matched to a gene. Germline CDR1 is GTSNPN and CDR2 is SVGIG (reference sequence). Sequenced material: blood. The origin of this receptor is a human donor in good health. The chain is built from TRBV30 and TRBJ2-3; the match to TRBD1 covers 7 bases. This CDR3 reads CAWSPGTASTDTQYF. CDR3 coding DNA: TGTGCCTGGAGTCCGGGGACAGCCAGCACAGATACGCAGTATTTT.